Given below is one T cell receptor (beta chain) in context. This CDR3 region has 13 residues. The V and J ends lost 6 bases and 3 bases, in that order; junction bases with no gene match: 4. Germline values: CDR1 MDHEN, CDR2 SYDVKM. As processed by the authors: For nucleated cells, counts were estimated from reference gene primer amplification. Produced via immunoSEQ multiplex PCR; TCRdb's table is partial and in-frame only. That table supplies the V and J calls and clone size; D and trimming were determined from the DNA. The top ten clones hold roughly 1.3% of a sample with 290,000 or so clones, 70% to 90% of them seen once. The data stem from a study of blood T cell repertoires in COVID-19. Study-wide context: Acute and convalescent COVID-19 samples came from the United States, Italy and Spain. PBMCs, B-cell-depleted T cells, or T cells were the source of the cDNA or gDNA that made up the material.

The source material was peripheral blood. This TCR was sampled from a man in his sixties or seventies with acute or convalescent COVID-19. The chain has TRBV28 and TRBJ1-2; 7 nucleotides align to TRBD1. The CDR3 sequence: CASSLTGDYGYTF. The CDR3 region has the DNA TGTGCCAGCAGCCTTACAGGGGACTATGGCTACACCTTC.